The 7 T cell receptor beta chains below come from one sample, sequenced in a study of T cell responses to AZD1222 COVID-19 vaccine. Only in-frame clones appear in the TCRdb table, and some are missing; sequencing was by immunoSEQ multiplex PCR. Here the sample spans about 150,000 clones, 90% being singletons. The source material was peripheral blood, sampled on day 0 of AZD1222 vaccination. The receptors stem from an adult in good health.

The chain joins TRBV2 to TRBJ2-7; 9 bases agree with TRBD1. The CDR3 is 14 amino acids. Unmatched junction bases numbered 6, after V lost 6 bases and J lost 3 bases. From germline, CDR1 is SNHLY and CDR2 FYNNEI. The CDR3 here is CASSAGTGSYEQYF. CDR3 in DNA: TGTGCCAGCAGCGCCGGGACAGGGAGCTACGAGCAGTACTTC.

The chain links TRBV3-1 (or the pseudogene TRBV3-2) to TRBJ2-1; D is undetermined. V gave up 6 bases and J gave up 4 bases, with 4 bases separating them. Per the germline V gene, CDR1 is LGHDT and CDR2 is YNNKEL (reference sequence). The length of the CDR3 is 11 residues. The DNA of the CDR3 is TGTGCCAGCAGGGGTTACAATGAGCAGTTCTTC. Protein sequence: CASRGYNEQFF.

This chain connects TRBV5-1 to TRBJ2-5; 9 bases line up with TRBD2. Trimming removed 2 bases from V and 5 bases from J; junction bases left unmatched: 10. The CDR3 loop spans 16 amino acids. Per the germline V gene, CDR1 is SGHRS and CDR2 is YFSETQ. This chain's CDR3 is CASSFGSGGPGETQYF. The CDR3 DNA follows: TGCGCCAGCAGCTTTGGTAGCGGGGGTCCCGGTGAGACCCAGTACTTC. The variable domain in full, completed from reference TRBV5-1 and TRBJ2-5, reads KAGVTQTPRYLIKTRGQQVTLSCSPISGHRSVSWYQQTPGQGLQFLFEYFSETQRNKGNFPGRFSGRQFSNSRSEMNVSTLELGDSALYLCASSFGSGGPGETQYFGPGTRLLVL.

V is TRBV7-8 and J is TRBJ2-7; 9 nucleotides line up with TRBD2. The CDR3 has 14 amino acids. The germline V gene encodes CDR1 SGHVS and CDR2 FQNEAQ. After removal of 5 bases from V and 3 bases from J, the junction contained 5 bases not matched to a gene. The CDR3 DNA follows: TGTGCCAGCAGCAGCCTAGCGGGGTTCTACGAGCAGTACTTC. Protein sequence: CASSSLAGFYEQYF.

V usage is TRBV5-4 and J usage is TRBJ1-3; 7 bases map to TRBD1. The CDR3 covers 16 residues. Looked up from germline, CDR1 is SGHNT and CDR2 is YYREEE (reference sequence). The trim removed 0 bases at V and 0 bases at J, leaving 3 bases unmatched. CDR3 region: CASSLGGQSSGNTIYF. The CDR3 DNA is TGTGCCAGCAGCTTGGGGGGACAGAGCTCTGGAAACACCATATATTTT.

The rearrangement uses TRBV11-3 and TRBJ1-2; D not certain. Germline V gene data show CDR1 as SGHNT and CDR2 as YENEEA. V was trimmed by 5 bases and J by 5 bases, leaving 9 bases between them. The length of the CDR3 is 12 residues. The DNA for the CDR3 is TGTGCCAGCAGCCAGGCGGGGTATGGCTACACCTTC. Translating gives CASSQAGYGYTF.

The J gene is TRBJ1-2, the V gene TRBV4-3; D gene ambiguous. The germline gives CDR1 LGHNA, CDR2 YSLEER. This CDR3 contains 13 residues. Trimming cost V 2 bases and J 8 bases, with 12 bases left between them. The DNA for the CDR3 is TGCGCCAGCAGCCAACCAGGCGGTTGGGGCTACACCTTC. Translation: CASSQPGGWGYTF.